Each of the 31 T cell receptor beta chains below was sequenced from the same sample in a study of shared clonotypes between healthy human individuals. The repertoire was sequenced with immunoSEQ multiplex PCR; TCRdb's copy has only in-frame clones and lacks some. Of roughly 2.1 million clones listed, 85% to 95% were seen once; the top ten hold approximately 1.7%. Only CD45RO-negative cells positively selected for CCR7 counted as naive CD8 cells, so terminally differentiated effector memory CD45RA+ cells were excluded. Sequences were obtained from naive CD8+ T cells from PBMCs. These receptors came from a young man in good health. Some clones in this sample may be carry-over from other donors' samples.

The chain is built from TRBV7-6 and TRBJ2-7, with D possibly TRBD1 on 6 matching bases. In germline, CDR1 is SGHVS, CDR2 FNYEAQ. The germline V and J ends were trimmed by 5 bases and 3 bases, with 17 bases remaining between them. This CDR3 contains 15 residues. CDR3 DNA sequence: TGTGCCAGCAGCCCCGAGGCGACAGGTTTCTACGAGCAGTACTTC. It yields the protein CASSPEATGFYEQYF. Using reference TRBV7-6 and TRBJ2-7 for the parts outside the CDR3, the full variable domain is GAGVSQSPRYKVTKRGQDVALRCDPISGHVSLYWYRQALGQGPEFLTYFNYEAQQDKSGLPNDRFSAERPEGSISTLTIQRTEQRDSAMYRCASSPEATGFYEQYFGPGTRLTVT.

The V gene is TRBV9, the J gene TRBJ1-4, with D unresolved. V was shortened by 4 bases and J by 8 bases, with 15 bases between the two germline ends. The CDR3 covers 14 residues. Germline CDR1 and CDR2: SGDLS and YYNGEE. CDR3: CASSQTSGGEKLFF. The DNA of the CDR3 is TGTGCCAGCAGCCAGACATCAGGCGGAGAAAAACTGTTTTTT.

This clone was picked up one time. The gene calls are TRBV5-1 and TRBJ2-1, with 10 bases that match TRBD2. The V gene's germline CDR1 is SGHRS and CDR2 YFSETQ. The CDR3 sequence is 15 residues long. V lost 7 bases and J lost 8; bases outside the gene matches: 12. The CDR3 coding sequence is TGCGCCAGCCGTATCAGCGGGAGGGCTGGGCATGAGCAGTTCTTC. This encodes CASRISGRAGHEQFF.

V usage is TRBV11-2 and J usage is TRBJ2-7; D is undetermined. V lost 8 bases and J 1 base, leaving 9 bases between the germline ends. This CDR3 spans 12 amino acids. Per germline, CDR1 SGHAT and CDR2 FQNNGV. This CDR3 reads CASGVGSYEQYF. The CDR3 nucleotides are TGTGCCAGCGGCGTGGGGTCCTACGAGCAGTACTTC.

Remarks on this clone: This sample includes further DNA sequences coding for the same CDR3. The chain joins TRBV27 to TRBJ2-6; D is uncertain. V was shortened by 6 bases and J by 3 bases, with 6 bases between the two germline ends. Germline lookup yields CDR1 MNHEY and CDR2 SMNVEV (reference sequence). The CDR3 totals 13 residues. The DNA of the CDR3 is TGTGCCAGCAGCCCTTTTGGGGCCAACGTCCTGACTTTC. This encodes CASSPFGANVLTF.

The CDR3 DNA is TGTGCCAGCAGTTTATTGTTAGGGGACACCGGGGAGCTGTTTTTT. The encoded protein is CASSLLLGDTGELFF. This chain links TRBV28 with TRBJ2-2; the D gene is possibly TRBD1 (5 bases). Germline values: CDR1 MDHEN, CDR2 SYDVKM. The V end lost 1 base, the J end lost 3 bases, and 9 bases lay between the germline ends. CDR3 length: 15 residues.

The rearrangement uses TRBV4-1 and TRBJ2-3, with 11 bases identical to TRBD2. The CDR3 is 21 residues long. V lost 3 bases and J lost 1; bases outside the gene matches: 18. Germline V CDR1 and CDR2: MGHRA, YSYEKL. The CDR3, as DNA: TGCGCCAGCAGCCAGGAAACAGGGGGCGTTAGCGGGAGGGCCGGCACAGATACGCAGTATTTT. Translated: CASSQETGGVSGRAGTDTQYF.

The V and J genes are TRBV11-2 and TRBJ2-7; the D gene is possibly TRBD2 (5 bases). Germline CDR1 reads SGHAT; CDR2 reads FQNNGV. This CDR3 is built from 12 residues. V lost 2 bases, J lost 6 bases, and 8 bases lay in between. In nucleotides, the CDR3 is TGTGCCAGCAGCTTAAGTCGGGGCGAGCAGTACTTC. This encodes CASSLSRGEQYF.

The V and J genes are TRBV9 and TRBJ2-2; 9 bases fit TRBD1. CDR1 and CDR2 from the germline V gene are SGDLS and YYNGEE. CDR3 size: 17 residues. The V and J ends lost 3 bases and 4 bases, in that order; junction bases with no gene match: 10. The CDR3 sequence: CASSARDREFGTGELFF. CDR3 DNA: TGTGCCAGCAGCGCCCGGGACAGGGAGTTCGGCACCGGGGAGCTGTTTTTT.

The chain couples TRBV10-3 to TRBJ2-4; D possibly corresponds to TRBD1 (6 bases). The CDR3 has 17 amino acids. Trimming shortened V by 3 bases and J by 2 bases, and 17 bases separated the two germline ends. The germline gives CDR1 ENHRY, CDR2 SYGVKD. This CDR3 is CAISDRTAGESKNIQYF. The CDR3 DNA sequence: TGTGCCATCAGTGATCGAACGGCAGGGGAGTCCAAAAACATTCAGTACTTC.

V gene TRBV19 combines with J gene TRBJ2-2; 12 bases align to TRBD1. The CDR3 length is 17 residues. The trim removed 4 bases at V and 5 bases at J, leaving 8 bases unmatched. Germline-derived CDR1 and CDR2 are LNHDA and SQIVND (reference sequence). This CDR3 is CASSTYRDRGLTGELFF. CDR3 sequence (DNA): TGTGCCAGTAGTACTTACCGGGACAGGGGGCTGACCGGGGAGCTGTTTTTT. Filled out from reference TRBV19 and TRBJ2-2, the complete variable domain reads DGGITQSPKYLFRKEGQNVTLSCEQNLNHDAMYWYRQDPGQGLRLIYYSQIVNDFQKGDIAEGYSVSREKKESFPLTVTSAQKNPTAFYLCASSTYRDRGLTGELFFGEGSRLTVL.

The V gene is TRBV29-1, the J gene TRBJ2-1; 9 nucleotides line up with TRBD2. V lost 1 base, J lost 4 bases, and 11 bases stayed unmatched. Per germline, CDR1 SQVTM and CDR2 ANQGSEA. This CDR3 is built from 17 residues. CDR3 coding DNA: TGCAGCGTTGAAGGTCTTTGGGATAGCGGGAGATACAATGAGCAGTTCTTC. Its protein product is CSVEGLWDSGRYNEQFF.

Concerning this clone itself: This sample also contains other DNA sequences that code for the same CDR3. The chain joins TRBV9 to TRBJ2-7, with D possibly matching TRBD2 (6 bases). The CDR3 consists of 14 residues. Trimming shortened V by 3 bases and J by 1 base, and 11 bases separated the two germline ends. Germline V gene lookup returns CDR1 SGDLS and CDR2 YYNGEE. The CDR3 bases are TGTGCCAGCAGCGCCGGGACTCCATCCTACGAGCAGTACTTC. Amino acids: CASSAGTPSYEQYF.

The V call is TRBV5-5, the J call TRBJ1-2, with D tentatively TRBD1 (5 bases). The V gene lost 4 bases and the J gene lost 7 bases, with 14 bases spanning the gap. The CDR3 has 13 amino acids. Germline V CDR1 and CDR2: SGHKS, YYEKEE (reference sequence). CDR3 coding DNA: TGTGCCAGCAGCACCGGGACCGAGGTTGGCTACACCTTC. Amino acids: CASSTGTEVGYTF.

The V call is TRBV2, the J call TRBJ2-5; 11 bases align to TRBD2. From germline, CDR1 is SNHLY and CDR2 FYNNEI. Trimming took 6 bases from V and 7 from J; bases not matched to a gene: 19. The CDR3 runs to 18 residues. CDR3 protein: CASRLKAAGTSGLTTQYF. The CDR3 DNA sequence: TGTGCCAGCAGGTTGAAGGCCGCCGGGACTAGCGGTCTTACGACCCAGTACTTC. The variable domain in full, with the rest retrieved from reference TRBV2 and TRBJ2-5, is EPEVTQTPSHQVTQMGQEVILRCVPISNHLYFYWYRQILGQKVEFLVSFYNNEISEKSEIFDDQFSVERPDGSNFTLKIRSTKLEDSAMYFCASRLKAAGTSGLTTQYFGPGTRLLVL.

CDR3 bases: TGTGCCAGCAGCGCGGACTCTCCGCGCTCTGGAAACACCATATATTTT. Protein: CASSADSPRSGNTIYF. The V and J genes are TRBV9 and TRBJ1-3; D is ambiguous. V was trimmed by 3 bases and J by 0 bases, leaving 13 bases between them. The germline V gene has CDR1 SGDLS and CDR2 YYNGEE. CDR3 size: 16 residues.

The chain carries TRBV28 and TRBJ1-5; D gene ambiguous. CDR3 length equals 16 residues. Germline-derived CDR1 and CDR2 are MDHEN and SYDVKM. V was clipped by 5 bases and J by 0 bases, with 14 bases between them. DNA for the CDR3: TGTGCCAGCAGTGGGCCTATCGCGTATAGCAATCAGCCCCAGCATTTT. The encoded protein is CASSGPIAYSNQPQHF.

Concerning this clone: The same CDR3 can be traced to other DNA sequences in this sample. The genes are TRBV7-9 and TRBJ2-1; D not certain. Germline assignment: CDR1 SEHNR and CDR2 FQNEAQ (reference sequence). Trimming took 5 bases from V and 0 from J, leaving 11 bases between them. The CDR3 is made up of 15 amino acids. CDR3 in amino acids: CASSPAPSSYNEQFF. The CDR3 coding sequence is TGTGCCAGCAGCCCAGCGCCTAGCTCCTACAATGAGCAGTTCTTC.

The chain combines TRBV10-3 with TRBJ1-5, with no clear D. From germline, CDR1 is ENHRY and CDR2 SYGVKD. Between the trimmed V and J ends, which lost 3 bases and 7 bases, there was a span of 13 bases. This CDR3 spans 14 amino acids. CDR3 in amino acids: CAISEMEAGQPQHF. CDR3 nucleotides: TGTGCCATCAGTGAAATGGAGGCTGGACAGCCCCAGCATTTT.

This chain connects TRBV5-4 to TRBJ1-2, with D unresolved. CDR1 is SGHNT, CDR2 YYREEE, per germline (reference sequence). There are 15 residues in the CDR3. V lost 0 bases and J 7 bases, leaving 16 bases between the germline ends. The CDR3 DNA follows: TGTGCCAGCAGCTTGGTTTCGTACACGGGTTCTGGCTACACCTTC. Amino acid sequence: CASSLVSYTGSGYTF.

The chain recombines TRBV7-9 with TRBJ2-7, with a tentative D call TRBD2 (5 bases). Trimming cost V 3 bases and J 2 bases, with 20 bases left between them. The CDR3 length is 17 residues. CDR1 SEHNR and CDR2 FQNEAQ come from the germline V gene (reference sequence). CDR3 coding DNA: TGTGCCAGCAGCTTGGATGCTATAAGGGCTAGCCCCTACGAGCAGTACTTC. Translating it yields CASSLDAIRASPYEQYF.

This chain connects TRBV7-2 to TRBJ1-2; a possible D gene is TRBD1 (5 bases). Trimming took off 2 bases at V and 2 bases at J, with 15 bases between the two ends. The CDR3 contains 16 residues. Germline V gene sequence: CDR1 SGHTA, CDR2 FQGNSA. The DNA of the CDR3 is TGTGCCAGCAGCTTAAAGCATAGTGCAGGGAACTATGGCTACACCTTC. Translating gives CASSLKHSAGNYGYTF.

V usage is TRBV28 and J usage is TRBJ2-7; 7 bases fit TRBD1. Trimming cost V 10 bases and J 3 bases; bases outside gene matches: 12. Germline V CDR1 and CDR2: MDHEN, SYDVKM. The CDR3 totals 14 residues. The CDR3 DNA reads TGTGCCATCTCAATTTCGGGACAGAGCTACGAGCAGTACTTC. This gives the protein CAISISGQSYEQYF.

In regard to this clone: The same CDR3 also results from other DNA sequences found in this sample. V is TRBV9 and J is TRBJ1-2; maybe TRBD1 (6 bases). The CDR3 spans 14 residues. The ends were cut back, 0 bases at V and 4 bases at J, with 10 bases in the middle. Germline V gene data show CDR1 as SGDLS and CDR2 as YYNGEE. This CDR3 reads CASSVGGASYGYTF. Written as DNA, the CDR3 is TGTGCCAGCAGCGTAGGGGGGGCGAGCTATGGCTACACCTTC.

The chain recombines TRBV19 with TRBJ2-7; tentatively, D is TRBD1 (6 bases). Trimming removed 5 bases at V and 0 bases at J, with 11 bases between. Looked up from germline, CDR1 is LNHDA and CDR2 is SQIVND (reference sequence). This CDR3 is 14 amino acids long. The CDR3 bases are TGTGCCAGTAGTTGGGACAAATCCTCCTACGAGCAGTACTTC. It yields the protein CASSWDKSSYEQYF.

V and J are TRBV21-1 and TRBJ2-3. TRBV21-1 is described as a pseudogene. The CDR3 totals 13 residues. The CDR3 sequence: CASSKVGEDTQYF. As DNA, the CDR3 is TGTGCCAGCAGCAAAGTTGGGGAAGATACGCAGTATTTT.

J is TRBJ2-7 and V is TRBV7-9; D gene uncertain. Germline V gives CDR1 SEHNR, CDR2 FQNEAQ (reference sequence). CDR3 size: 15 residues. V was clipped by 1 base and J by 0 bases, with 10 bases between them. The CDR3 DNA reads TGTGCCAGCAGCTTAGAGGCGGAAGGCTCCTACGAGCAGTACTTC. It yields the protein CASSLEAEGSYEQYF.

In this sample, this clone turned up once. This chain connects TRBV28 to TRBJ2-2, with D unclear. The CDR3 has 12 amino acids. Germline CDR1 is MDHEN and CDR2 is SYDVKM. The V end was cut by 6 bases, the J end by 6 bases, with 8 bases between. The CDR3 nucleotides are TGTGCCAGCAGAAGGGCCCCCGGGGAGCTGTTTTTT. Protein sequence: CASRRAPGELFF.

The V gene is TRBV28, the J gene TRBJ1-2; D is possibly TRBD1 (5 bases). CDR3 length: 16 amino acids. From germline, CDR1 is MDHEN and CDR2 SYDVKM. V was pared by 8 bases and J by 3 bases, with 22 bases between. The CDR3 region has the DNA TGTGCCAGCCTTATTCTGGGGGAGGGCAAGGACTATGGCTACACCTTC. It codes for CASLILGEGKDYGYTF.

About this clone itself: Other DNA variants within this sample encode the same CDR3. This chain connects TRBV7-8 to TRBJ2-7; 8 bases align to TRBD1. In germline, CDR1 is SGHVS, CDR2 FQNEAQ. V was pared by 0 bases and J by 7 bases, with 5 bases of the junction left unmatched. There are 14 residues in the CDR3. CDR3 DNA: TGTGCCAGCAGCTTAGCCGGACAGGGCGGGGAGCAGTACTTC. Translation gives CASSLAGQGGEQYF.

To note about this clone: Other DNA sequences in the same sample also yield this CDR3. The chain has TRBV27 and TRBJ2-1; the match to TRBD2 covers 8 bases. Germline trimming cut 2 bases from V and 3 bases from J; bases unmatched to any gene: 0. This CDR3 region has 14 residues. The germline CDR1 and CDR2 sequences are MNHEY and SMNVEV (reference sequence). The CDR3 loop reads CASSLGTSYNEQFF. The DNA for the CDR3 is TGTGCCAGCAGTTTAGGGACTAGCTACAATGAGCAGTTCTTC.